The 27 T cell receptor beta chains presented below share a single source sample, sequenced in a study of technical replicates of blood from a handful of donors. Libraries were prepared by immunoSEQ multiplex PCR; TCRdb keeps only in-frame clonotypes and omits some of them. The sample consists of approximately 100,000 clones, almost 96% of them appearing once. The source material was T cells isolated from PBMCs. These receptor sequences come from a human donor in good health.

The CDR3 spells CASSFVPGWDSGANVLTF. The CDR3 coding sequence is TGTGCCAGCAGTTTTGTACCAGGGTGGGACTCTGGGGCCAACGTCCTGACTTTC. The chain carries TRBV28 and TRBJ2-6, with D maybe TRBD1 (5 bases). CDR1 is MDHEN and CDR2 is SYDVKM in the germline V gene. The V and J ends lost 3 bases and 0 bases respectively, with 15 bases between them. This CDR3 contains 18 residues. Looking up the rest from reference TRBV28 and TRBJ2-6 gives the full variable domain: DVKVTQSSRYLVKRTGEKVFLECVQDMDHENMFWYRQDPGLGLRLIYFSYDVKMKEKGDIPEGYSVSREKKERFSLILESASTNQTSMYLCASSFVPGWDSGANVLTFGAGSRLTVL.

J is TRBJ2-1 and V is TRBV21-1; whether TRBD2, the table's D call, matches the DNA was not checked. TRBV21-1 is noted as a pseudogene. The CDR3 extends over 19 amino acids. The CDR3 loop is CASSKGEGTSEPAYNEQFF. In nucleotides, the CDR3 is TGTGCCAGCAGCAAAGGGGAAGGGACTAGTGAACCAGCCTACAATGAGCAGTTCTTC.

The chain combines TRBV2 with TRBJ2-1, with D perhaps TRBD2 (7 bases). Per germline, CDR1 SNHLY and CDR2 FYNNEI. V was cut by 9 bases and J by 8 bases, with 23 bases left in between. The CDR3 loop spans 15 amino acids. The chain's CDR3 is CASNGGAFVLDEQFF. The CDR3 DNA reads TGTGCCAGTAATGGGGGGGCTTTCGTTTTGGATGAGCAGTTCTTC.

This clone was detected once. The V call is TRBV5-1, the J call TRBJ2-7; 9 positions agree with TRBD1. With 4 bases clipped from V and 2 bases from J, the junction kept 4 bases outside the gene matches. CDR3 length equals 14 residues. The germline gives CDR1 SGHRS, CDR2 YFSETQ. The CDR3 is CASSLRQGAYEQYF. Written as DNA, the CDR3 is TGCGCCAGCAGCCTCCGACAGGGGGCCTACGAGCAGTACTTC.

The CDR3 nucleotides read TGTGCCAGCCGGGTCTGGAGCAATCAGCCCCAGCATTTT. Its protein product is CASRVWSNQPQHF. The chain links TRBV28 to TRBJ1-5; D remains ambiguous. The CDR3 is 13 residues long. Trimming took off 8 bases at V and 1 base at J, with 9 bases between the two ends. Germline-derived CDR1 and CDR2 are MDHEN and SYDVKM.

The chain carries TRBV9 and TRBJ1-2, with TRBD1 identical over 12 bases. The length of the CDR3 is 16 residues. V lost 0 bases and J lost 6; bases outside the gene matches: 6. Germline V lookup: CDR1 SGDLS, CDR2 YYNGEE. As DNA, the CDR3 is TGTGCCAGCAGCGTAGCGGGACAGGGGGCTCCCCATGGCTACACCTTC. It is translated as CASSVAGQGAPHGYTF. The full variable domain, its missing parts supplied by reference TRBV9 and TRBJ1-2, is DSGVTQTPKHLITATGQRVTLRCSPRSGDLSVYWYQQSLDQGLQFLIQYYNGEERAKGNILERFSAQQFPDLHSELNLSSLELGDSALYFCASSVAGQGAPHGYTFGSGTRLTVV.

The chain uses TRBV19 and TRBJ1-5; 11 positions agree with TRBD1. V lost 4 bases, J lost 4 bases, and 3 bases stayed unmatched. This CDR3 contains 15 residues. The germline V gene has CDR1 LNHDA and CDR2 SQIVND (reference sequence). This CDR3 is CASSTGTGGNQPQHF. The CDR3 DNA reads TGTGCCAGTAGTACCGGGACAGGGGGAAATCAGCCCCAGCATTTT.

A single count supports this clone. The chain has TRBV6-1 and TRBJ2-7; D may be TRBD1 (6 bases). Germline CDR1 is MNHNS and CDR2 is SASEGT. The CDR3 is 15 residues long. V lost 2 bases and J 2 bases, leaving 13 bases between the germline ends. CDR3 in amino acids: CASSELGTRAYEQYF. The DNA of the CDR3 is TGTGCCAGCAGTGAACTCGGGACACGAGCCTACGAGCAGTACTTC.

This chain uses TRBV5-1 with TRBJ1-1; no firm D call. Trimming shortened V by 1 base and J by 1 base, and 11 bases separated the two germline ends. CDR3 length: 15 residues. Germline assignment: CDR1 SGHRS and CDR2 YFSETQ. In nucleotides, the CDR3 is TGCGCCAGCAGCTTGCGTCTTCCGGGGAACACTGAAGCTTTCTTT. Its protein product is CASSLRLPGNTEAFF. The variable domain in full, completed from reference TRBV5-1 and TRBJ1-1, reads KAGVTQTPRYLIKTRGQQVTLSCSPISGHRSVSWYQQTPGQGLQFLFEYFSETQRNKGNFPGRFSGRQFSNSRSEMNVSTLELGDSALYLCASSLRLPGNTEAFFGQGTRLTVV.

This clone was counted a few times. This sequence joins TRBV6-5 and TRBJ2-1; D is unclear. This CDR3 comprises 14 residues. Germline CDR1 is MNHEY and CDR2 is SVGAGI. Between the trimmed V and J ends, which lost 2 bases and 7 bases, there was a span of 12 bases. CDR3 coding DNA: TGTGCCAGCAGTTACGGCGGCAGTACTAATGAGCAGTTCTTC. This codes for CASSYGGSTNEQFF.

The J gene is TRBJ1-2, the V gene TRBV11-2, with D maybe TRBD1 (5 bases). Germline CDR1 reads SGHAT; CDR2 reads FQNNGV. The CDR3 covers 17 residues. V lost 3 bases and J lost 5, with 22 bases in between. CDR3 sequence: CASSFTLREQVAYGYTF. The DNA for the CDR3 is TGTGCCAGCAGCTTCACTCTTAGAGAACAGGTCGCGTATGGCTACACCTTC.

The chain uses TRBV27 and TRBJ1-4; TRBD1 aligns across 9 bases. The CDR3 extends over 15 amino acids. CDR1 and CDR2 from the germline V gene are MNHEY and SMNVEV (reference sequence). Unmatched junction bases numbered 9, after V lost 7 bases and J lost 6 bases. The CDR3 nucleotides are TGTGCCAGCATCCTAGTGGGACAGGGTGATGAAAAACTGTTTTTT. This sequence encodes CASILVGQGDEKLFF.

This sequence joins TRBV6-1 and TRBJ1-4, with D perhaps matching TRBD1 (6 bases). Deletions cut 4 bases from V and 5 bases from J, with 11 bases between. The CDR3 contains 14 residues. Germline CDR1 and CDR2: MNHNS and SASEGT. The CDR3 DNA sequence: TGTGCCAGCAGTGTGGACAGTGAAAATGAAAAACTGTTTTTT. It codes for CASSVDSENEKLFF.

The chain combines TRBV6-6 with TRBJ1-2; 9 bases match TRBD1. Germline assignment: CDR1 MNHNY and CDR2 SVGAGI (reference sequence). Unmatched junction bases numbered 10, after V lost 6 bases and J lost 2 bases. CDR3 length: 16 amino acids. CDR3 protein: CASSGAGTGINYGYTF. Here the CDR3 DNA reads TGTGCCAGCAGCGGGGCCGGGACAGGGATAAACTATGGCTACACCTTC.

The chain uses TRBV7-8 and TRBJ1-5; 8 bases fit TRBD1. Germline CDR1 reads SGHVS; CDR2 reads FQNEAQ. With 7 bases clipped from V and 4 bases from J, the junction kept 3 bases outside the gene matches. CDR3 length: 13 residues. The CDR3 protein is CASNHRGNQPQHF. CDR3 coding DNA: TGTGCCAGCAACCACAGGGGGAATCAGCCCCAGCATTTT.

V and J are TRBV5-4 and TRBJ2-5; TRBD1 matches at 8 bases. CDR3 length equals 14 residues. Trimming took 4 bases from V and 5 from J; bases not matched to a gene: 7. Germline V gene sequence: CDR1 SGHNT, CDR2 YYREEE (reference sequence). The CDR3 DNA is TGTGCCAGCAGCGTTCAGGGGGCGGGGGAGACCCAGTACTTC. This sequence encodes CASSVQGAGETQYF.

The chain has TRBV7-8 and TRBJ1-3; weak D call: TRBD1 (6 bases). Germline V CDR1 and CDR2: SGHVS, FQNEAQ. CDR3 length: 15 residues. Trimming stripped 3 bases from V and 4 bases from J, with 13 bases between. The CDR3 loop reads CASSFQGLWGNTIYF. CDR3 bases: TGTGCCAGCAGCTTCCAGGGGTTGTGGGGAAACACCATATATTTT.

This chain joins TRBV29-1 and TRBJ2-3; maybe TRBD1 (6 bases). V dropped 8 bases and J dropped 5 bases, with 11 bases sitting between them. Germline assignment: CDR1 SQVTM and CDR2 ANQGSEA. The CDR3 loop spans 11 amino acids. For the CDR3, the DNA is TGCAGCCCAAGGACAGAAGATACGCAGTATTTT. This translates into CSPRTEDTQYF.

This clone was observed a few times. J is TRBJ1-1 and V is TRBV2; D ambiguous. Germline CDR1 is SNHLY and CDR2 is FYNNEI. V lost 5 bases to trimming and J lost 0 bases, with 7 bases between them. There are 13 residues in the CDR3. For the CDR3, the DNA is TGTGCCAGCAGTATAACACTGAACACTGAAGCTTTCTTT. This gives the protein CASSITLNTEAFF.

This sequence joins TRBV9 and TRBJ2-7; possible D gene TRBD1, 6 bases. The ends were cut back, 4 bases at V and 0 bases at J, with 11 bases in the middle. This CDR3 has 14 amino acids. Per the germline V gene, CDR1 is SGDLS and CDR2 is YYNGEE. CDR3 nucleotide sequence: TGTGCCAGCAGCATCCAGGACAGCTCCTACGAGCAGTACTTC. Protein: CASSIQDSSYEQYF.

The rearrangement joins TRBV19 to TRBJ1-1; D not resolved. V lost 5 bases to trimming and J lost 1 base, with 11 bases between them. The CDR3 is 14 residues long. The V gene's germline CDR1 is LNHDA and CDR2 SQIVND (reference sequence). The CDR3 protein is CASSQGGPNTEAFF. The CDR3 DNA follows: TGTGCCAGTAGTCAAGGAGGGCCGAACACTGAAGCTTTCTTT.

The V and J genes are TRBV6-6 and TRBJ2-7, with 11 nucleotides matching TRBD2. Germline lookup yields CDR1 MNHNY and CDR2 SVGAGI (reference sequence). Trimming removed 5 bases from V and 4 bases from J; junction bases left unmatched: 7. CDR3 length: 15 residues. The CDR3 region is CASSLTSGSTYEQYF. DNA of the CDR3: TGTGCCAGCAGTCTAACTAGCGGGAGTACGTACGAGCAGTACTTC.

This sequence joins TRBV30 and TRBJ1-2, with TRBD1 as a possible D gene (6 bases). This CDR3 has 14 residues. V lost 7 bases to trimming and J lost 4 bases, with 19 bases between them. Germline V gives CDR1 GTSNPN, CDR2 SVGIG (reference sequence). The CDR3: CALWAWGQGYGYTF. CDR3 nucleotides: TGTGCCTTATGGGCATGGGGGCAGGGCTATGGCTACACCTTC.

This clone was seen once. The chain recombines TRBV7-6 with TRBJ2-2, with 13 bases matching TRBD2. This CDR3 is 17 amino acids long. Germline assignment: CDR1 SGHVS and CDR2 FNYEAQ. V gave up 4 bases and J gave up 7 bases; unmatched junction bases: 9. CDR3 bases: TGTGCCAGCAGCTATGGGACTAGCGGGATCAATCACGGGGAGCTGTTTTTT. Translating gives CASSYGTSGINHGELFF.

The CDR3 region is CASSDTPRRDTQYF. The CDR3, as DNA: TGCGCCAGCAGCGACACTCCTAGGAGGGATACGCAGTATTTT. The chain joins TRBV5-1 to TRBJ2-3; D is possibly TRBD2 (5 bases). The length of the CDR3 is 14 residues. CDR1 and CDR2 (germline): SGHRS, YFSETQ. Trimming left V 4 bases short and J 6 bases short, with 15 bases between. Full variable domain (missing parts from reference TRBV5-1 and TRBJ2-3): KAGVTQTPRYLIKTRGQQVTLSCSPISGHRSVSWYQQTPGQGLQFLFEYFSETQRNKGNFPGRFSGRQFSNSRSEMNVSTLELGDSALYLCASSDTPRRDTQYFGPGTRLTVL.

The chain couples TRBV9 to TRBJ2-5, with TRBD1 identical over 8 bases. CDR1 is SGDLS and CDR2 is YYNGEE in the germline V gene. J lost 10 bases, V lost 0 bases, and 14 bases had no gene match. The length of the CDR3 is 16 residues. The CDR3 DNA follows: TGTGCCAGCAGCGTAGGACCTCTACGGACAGGGATGATCCAGTACTTC. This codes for CASSVGPLRTGMIQYF.

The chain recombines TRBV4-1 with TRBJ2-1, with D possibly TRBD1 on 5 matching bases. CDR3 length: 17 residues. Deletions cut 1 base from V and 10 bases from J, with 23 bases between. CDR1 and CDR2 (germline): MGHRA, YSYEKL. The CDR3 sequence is CASSQGSGRGLSWEQFF. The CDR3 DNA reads TGCGCCAGCAGCCAAGGCTCAGGTAGGGGTCTTTCATGGGAGCAGTTCTTC.